This TCR beta chain comes out of a study of blood T cell repertoires in COVID-19. Authors' processing steps: Amplifying reference gene primers gave estimates of nucleated cell counts. TCRdb's copy holds only in-frame clones and misses some; the assay was immunoSEQ multiplex PCR. V and J calls and clone size are those listed in that table; D and trimming were worked out from the DNA. The sample lists a few hundred thousand clones, roughly 88% occurring once. Residents of under 25 US areas, aged roughly 18 to 89 years, made up the participants. Recovered Cohort 3 donors showed two negative PCRs, clearance, or symptom resolution. Germline CDR1 reads LGHNA; CDR2 reads YNFKEQ. Trimming took 0 bases from V and 1 from J; bases not matched to a gene: 3. This CDR3 is 16 amino acids long. This clone occurred a few times.

The TCR comes from a woman aged 25 to 39 who had recovered from COVID-19. This chain joins TRBV4-2 and TRBJ2-1; 7 positions match TRBD2. Sample: PBMCs or T cells enriched from blood (not recorded which). The CDR3 sequence is CASSQEAGPSYNEQFF. DNA of the CDR3: TGTGCCAGCAGCCAAGAAGCGGGGCCTTCCTACAATGAGCAGTTCTTC.